Presented here are 20 T cell receptor beta chains from one specimen sequenced in a study of cytomegalovirus exposure and HLA in healthy donors. PCR was performed using 60 Vbeta and 13 Jbeta primers. Produced via immunoSEQ multiplex PCR; TCRdb's table is partial and in-frame only. The sample has about 85,000 clones; around 80% are singletons. The sequencing input was PBMCs. All receptors come from a middle-aged man in good health and CMV-seropositive.

This sequence joins TRBV7-2 and TRBJ2-2; unclear D gene. The CDR3 is 12 residues long. Trimming stripped 3 bases from V and 7 bases from J, with 6 bases between. Germline V gives CDR1 SGHTA, CDR2 FQGNSA. The CDR3 nucleotides read TGTGCCAGCAGCTTGCGTGGCGGGGAGCTGTTTTTT. This encodes CASSLRGGELFF.

V is TRBV11-1 and J is TRBJ2-1; 7 nucleotides align to TRBD2. With V trimmed by 0 bases and J by 5 bases, 4 bases remained unmatched. The CDR3 contains 15 residues. CDR1 and CDR2 from the germline V gene are SGHAT and FQDESV (reference sequence). CDR3 bases: TGTGCCAGCAGCTTAGCGGGAGGGGTGCACAATGAGCAGTTCTTC. It specifies CASSLAGGVHNEQFF.

The V and J genes are TRBV5-4 and TRBJ2-1; D remains unclear. CDR1 and CDR2 from the germline V gene are SGHNT and YYREEE (reference sequence). CDR3 length: 17 amino acids. V was cut by 3 bases and J by 4 bases, with 20 bases left in between. The CDR3 region is CASSSPDSLLLYNEQFF. As DNA, the CDR3 is TGTGCCAGCAGCTCACCGGATAGCCTTCTCTTATACAATGAGCAGTTCTTC.

J is TRBJ1-6 and V is TRBV19; no firm D call. Germline loops: CDR1 LNHDA, CDR2 SQIVND (reference sequence). CDR3 length equals 13 residues. V lost 6 bases and J lost 10, with 13 bases in between. CDR3 region: CASRGEGFSPLHF. CDR3 coding DNA: TGTGCCAGTAGGGGAGAGGGTTTCTCACCCCTCCACTTT.

The chain joins TRBV11-2 to TRBJ2-5; 15 positions match TRBD2. Germline V gene sequence: CDR1 SGHAT, CDR2 FQNNGV. The CDR3 loop spans 15 amino acids. The ends lost 7 bases at V and 5 bases at J; junction bases unmatched: 5. The CDR3 reads CASNSGLAGGETQYF. The CDR3 nucleotides are TGTGCCAGCAACTCCGGACTAGCGGGGGGGGAGACCCAGTACTTC. The full variable domain, in which reference TRBV11-2 and TRBJ2-5 provide the parts outside the CDR3, is EAGVAQSPRYKIIEKRQSVAFWCNPISGHATLYWYQQILGQGPKLLIQFQNNGVVDDSQLPKDRFSAERLKGVDSTLKIQPAKLEDSAVYLCASNSGLAGGETQYFGPGTRLLVL.

V and J are TRBV11-2 and TRBJ2-2; D may be TRBD2 (5 bases). This CDR3 spans 17 amino acids. Trimming cost V 2 bases and J 0 bases, with 13 bases left between them. CDR1 is SGHAT and CDR2 is FQNNGV in the germline V gene. CDR3 region: CASSLRADRANTGELFF. CDR3 bases: TGTGCCAGCAGCTTACGAGCGGACCGGGCGAACACCGGGGAGCTGTTTTTT.

The chain employs TRBV5-4 and TRBJ2-5; a possible D gene is TRBD1 (5 bases). CDR1 is SGHNT, CDR2 YYREEE, per germline (reference sequence). V lost 4 bases, J lost 4 bases, and 17 bases lay in between. The CDR3 runs to 15 residues. The CDR3 DNA is TGTGCCAGCAGCGGGATAGATAGGGGCCCAGAGACCCAGTACTTC. Its translation: CASSGIDRGPETQYF.

The chain carries TRBV19 and TRBJ2-2, with 9 bases identical to TRBD2. Germline CDR1 LNHDA, CDR2 SQIVND (reference sequence). CDR3 size: 15 residues. The trim removed 5 bases at V and 6 bases at J, leaving 7 bases unmatched. The CDR3 spells CASSANSGSSGELFF. In DNA form, the CDR3 reads TGTGCCAGTAGTGCAAATAGCGGGAGTTCCGGGGAGCTGTTTTTT. Combining the CDR3 with reference TRBV19 and TRBJ2-2 gives the whole variable domain DGGITQSPKYLFRKEGQNVTLSCEQNLNHDAMYWYRQDPGQGLRLIYYSQIVNDFQKGDIAEGYSVSREKKESFPLTVTSAQKNPTAFYLCASSANSGSSGELFFGEGSRLTVL.

As to this clone: A junction boundary mismatches the germline segment, possibly from a read error. V is TRBV2 and J is TRBJ2-6, with D tentatively TRBD1 (5 bases). Germline values: CDR1 SNHLY, CDR2 FYNNEI. The length of the CDR3 is 15 residues. In nucleotides, the CDR3 is TGTGCCAGCAGAATCACAGACTCTGGGGCCAACGGCCTGACTTTC. Translated: CASRITDSGANGLTF.

In its sample, this clone was seen once. One end of the junction does not line up with germline, which may come from a read error. The chain carries TRBV7-9 and TRBJ2-7; possibly TRBD2 for D (5 bases). From germline, CDR1 is SEHNR and CDR2 FQNEAQ (reference sequence). The CDR3 extends over 12 amino acids. CDR3 sequence reads: CSSSLKPGEQYF. The CDR3 bases are TGTTCCAGCAGCTTAAAACCGGGGGAGCAGTACTTC. The whole variable domain, filled in from reference TRBV7-9 and TRBJ2-7, reads DTGVSQNPRHKITKRGQNVTFRCDPISEHNRLYWYRQTLGQGPEFLTYFQNEAQLEKSRLLSDRFSAERPKGSFSTLEIQRTEQGDSAMYLCSSSLKPGEQYFGPGTRLTVT.

This clone was picked up one time. The chain carries TRBV4-2 and TRBJ2-1; tentative D call: TRBD2 (5 bases). The CDR3 runs to 14 residues. V gave up 2 bases and J gave up 10 bases, with 15 bases separating them. The V gene's germline CDR1 is LGHNA and CDR2 YNFKEQ. CDR3 protein: CASSQKGAELEQFF. The CDR3 coding sequence is TGTGCCAGCAGCCAAAAAGGAGCGGAGCTAGAGCAGTTCTTC.

J is TRBJ1-5 and V is TRBV5-6; possible D gene TRBD1, 5 bases. The germline CDR1 and CDR2 sequences are SGHDT and YYEEEE. V was trimmed by 4 bases and J by 3 bases, leaving 20 bases between them. CDR3 length: 17 amino acids. The CDR3 region is CASSARGAGNDNQPQHF. The CDR3 DNA reads TGTGCCAGCAGCGCGAGGGGAGCGGGCAATGACAATCAGCCCCAGCATTTT.

The rearrangement links TRBV30 to TRBJ2-2, with 8 bases that match TRBD2. Germline assignment: CDR1 GTSNPN and CDR2 SVGIG (reference sequence). The CDR3 has 15 amino acids. After removal of 5 bases from V and 4 bases from J, the junction contained 9 bases not matched to a gene. In DNA form, the CDR3 reads TGTGCCTGGTCAGCGGGAGTAGGGACCACCGGGGAGCTGTTTTTT. Translating gives CAWSAGVGTTGELFF.

The CDR3 sequence is CASSQDGTSGRIYEQYF. In DNA form, the CDR3 reads TGTGCCAGCAGCCAAGATGGCACTAGCGGGAGGATCTACGAGCAGTACTTC. The chain joins TRBV4-2 to TRBJ2-7; the match to TRBD2 covers 12 bases. From germline, CDR1 is LGHNA and CDR2 YNFKEQ. CDR3 size: 17 residues. Germline trimming cut 0 bases from V and 3 bases from J; bases unmatched to any gene: 6.

This clone was detected once. This rearrangement joins TRBV19 to TRBJ1-5; TRBD1 aligns across 9 bases. The CDR3 is made up of 14 amino acids. Germline values: CDR1 LNHDA, CDR2 SQIVND (reference sequence). V shed 4 bases and J 7 bases; nucleotides not matched to a gene: 5. The CDR3 sequence: CASSSGQGFQPQHF. The CDR3 DNA sequence: TGTGCCAGTAGTAGTGGACAGGGGTTCCAGCCCCAGCATTTT.

This clone is a singleton in its sample. V and J are TRBV27 and TRBJ1-1; D gene unclear. In germline, CDR1 is MNHEY, CDR2 SMNVEV (reference sequence). Trimming removed 0 bases from V and 3 bases from J, with 5 bases in between. The length of the CDR3 is 13 residues. The CDR3 here is CASSLSSYTEAFF. DNA for the CDR3: TGTGCCAGCAGTTTATCTAGTTACACTGAAGCTTTCTTT.

The V and J genes are TRBV20-1 and TRBJ1-2; D possibly corresponds to TRBD1 (5 bases). Germline V CDR1 and CDR2: DFQATT, SNEGSKA (reference sequence). V lost 5 bases to trimming and J lost 9 bases, with 13 bases between them. The CDR3 covers 11 residues. The CDR3 region is CSALGPGSYTF. The DNA of the CDR3 is TGCAGTGCTCTGGGGCCCGGAAGCTACACCTTC.

This clone appeared a few times. V is TRBV4-3 and J is TRBJ2-6, with TRBD1 matching over 10 bases. V lost 1 base to trimming and J lost 1 base; unmatched junction nucleotides: 1. Per germline, CDR1 LGHNA and CDR2 YSLEER. The CDR3 totals 17 residues. The CDR3 loop is CASSQGTGGSGANVLTF. CDR3 DNA: TGCGCCAGCAGCCAAGGGACAGGGGGTTCTGGGGCCAACGTCCTGACTTTC.

The rearrangement links TRBV30 to TRBJ1-1; D is ambiguous. V was pared by 4 bases and J by 1 base, with 10 bases between. The germline CDR1 and CDR2 sequences are GTSNPN and SVGIG (reference sequence). The CDR3 is 13 residues long. The CDR3 sequence is CAWNGVRNTEAFF. Written as DNA, the CDR3 is TGTGCCTGGAACGGGGTGAGGAACACTGAAGCTTTCTTT.

This chain links TRBV6-4 with TRBJ2-3; 9 bases match TRBD2. Trimming cost V 5 bases and J 2 bases; bases outside gene matches: 5. The length of the CDR3 is 15 residues. Germline loops: CDR1 MRHNA, CDR2 SNTAGT. CDR3 nucleotide sequence: TGTGCCAGCAGTCCCCTAGCGGGAACCACAGATACGCAGTATTTT. This sequence encodes CASSPLAGTTDTQYF.